These T cell receptor beta chains were read from a single sample in a study of T cell changes during pregnancy in multiple sclerosis. Clones were read by immunoSEQ multiplex PCR, and TCRdb kept only the in-frame ones, dropping some. The table includes around 79,000 clones, 90% to 95% detected once. The source material was CD4+ T cells from peripheral blood mononuclear cells, sampled in the second trimester of pregnancy. The receptor set was obtained from a female donor with multiple sclerosis, enrolled in a pregnancy study. Each CDR3 is given with its conserved first and last residue. Each record gives: clone size, D gene, J gene, V gene, CDR3 length, CDR3 DNA, CDR3 protein. The D gene is left open where the match is weak. The size entry is marked missing in some rows and otherwise reads once, few, many or a size class.

NA TRBD1 TRBJ1-2 TRBV6-6 13 TGTGCCAGCACCGGACAGGGGAACTATGGCTACACCTTC CASTGQGNYGYTF
NA TRBD1 TRBJ1-2 TRBV6-6 14 TGTGCCAGCAGTTACACAGGGGCTGGTGAGGGCTACACCTTC CASSYTGAGEGYTF
once NA TRBJ2-7 TRBV4-1 15 TGCGCCAGCAGGGAAACAGGGTCCGGGGACTACGAGCAGTACTTC CASRETGSGDYEQYF
NA TRBD1 TRBJ2-5 TRBV5-1 15 TGCGCCAGCAGGTCCGGGACAGGGACTTTGGAGACCCAGTACTTC CASRSGTGTLETQYF
NA TRBD1 TRBJ2-1 TRBV5-1 16 TGCGCCAGCAGCTTGGCCGGGACAGGGGATTACAATGAGCAGTTCTTC CASSLAGTGDYNEQFF
NA TRBD2 TRBJ2-1 TRBV14 17 TGTGCCAGCAGCCTTCGCCGGACTAGCGGGATGAACAATGAGCAGTTCTTC CASSLRRTSGMNNEQFF
NA NA TRBJ1-5 TRBV5-1 17 TGCGCCAGCAGCCTATCCCCTCGGACAGCCAGTTATCAGCCCCAGCATTTT CASSLSPRTASYQPQHF
NA NA TRBJ2-2 TRBV7-2 14 TGTGCCAGCAGCTCGACAGTTAACACCGGGGAGCTGTTTTTT CASSSTVNTGELFF
NA TRBD1 TRBJ1-1 TRBV5-6 18 TGTGCCAGCAGCTTGGCCCTGACAGGGTTCGTGGGACGGACTGAAGCTTTCTTT CASSLALTGFVGRTEAFF
few TRBD1 TRBJ2-1 TRBV6-6 12 TGTGCCAGCAGCTTACAGGGGGCGGGGCAGTTCTTC CASSLQGAGQFF
NA NA TRBJ2-1 TRBV7-9 12 TGTGCCAGCAGCTCAGTATTCCATGAGCAGTTCTTC CASSSVFHEQFF
NA TRBD1 TRBJ1-4 TRBV28 19 TGTGCCAGCAGTTTGTTCGGGCAGGGGGCGGGTATGACTAATGAAAAACTGTTTTTT CASSLFGQGAGMTNEKLFF
NA TRBD2 TRBJ2-3 TRBV7-9 17 TGTGCCAGCAGCTTTAAACGCGGGAGTTCCCCATTCGATACGCAGTATTTT CASSFKRGSSPFDTQYF
NA TRBD1 TRBJ1-1 TRBV5-1 15 TGCGCCAGCAGCTTGGGGGACAGCCTGAACACTGAAGCTTTCTTT CASSLGDSLNTEAFF
NA NA TRBJ2-5 TRBV7-8 15 TGTGCCAGCAGCCCATGGCGGGGGCCGGGAGAGACCCAGTACTTC CASSPWRGPGETQYF
NA TRBD1 TRBJ1-2 TRBV29-1 12 TGCAGCGTTGAGGGACAGGGGAAGGGCTACACCTTC CSVEGQGKGYTF
NA NA TRBJ1-2 TRBV2 11 TGTGCCAGCAGTGAAACAGGGAGCTACACCTTC CASSETGSYTF
few NA TRBJ2-3 TRBV11-3 12 TGTGCCAGCAGCGGAGGCACAGATACGCAGTATTTT CASSGGTDTQYF
NA TRBD1 TRBJ1-1 TRBV2 14 TGTGCCAGCAGCGGACAGGGGAGAAACACTGAAGCTTTCTTT CASSGQGRNTEAFF
NA NA TRBJ1-1 TRBV7-2 16 TGTGCCAGCAGCTTAATGGGCCCAGGGAAGCCCTCTGAAGCTTTCTTT CASSLMGPGKPSEAFF
NA NA TRBJ2-3 TRBV7-2 12 TGTGCCAGCAGCCCCTACACAGATACGCAGTATTTT CASSPYTDTQYF
NA NA TRBJ1-2 TRBV6-5 12 TGTGCCAGCAGTTATCCAGGGGACGGCTACACCTTC CASSYPGDGYTF
NA TRBD1 TRBJ2-2 TRBV11-1 15 TGTGCCAGCAGCTTGAACAGGGGTGACACCGGGGAGCTGTTTTTT CASSLNRGDTGELFF
NA TRBD1 TRBJ1-1 TRBV5-4 14 TGTGCCAGCAGCGGGGGACAGGGGAGGACTGAAGCTTTCTTT CASSGGQGRTEAFF
NA NA TRBJ1-2 TRBV27 13 TGTGCCAGCTCCCCAGACAGGAACTATGGCTACACCTTC CASSPDRNYGYTF
NA TRBD2 TRBJ2-2 TRBV4-1 17 TGCGCCAGCAGCGATGGACTAGCGGGGTTGAACACCGGGGAGCTGTTTTTT CASSDGLAGLNTGELFF